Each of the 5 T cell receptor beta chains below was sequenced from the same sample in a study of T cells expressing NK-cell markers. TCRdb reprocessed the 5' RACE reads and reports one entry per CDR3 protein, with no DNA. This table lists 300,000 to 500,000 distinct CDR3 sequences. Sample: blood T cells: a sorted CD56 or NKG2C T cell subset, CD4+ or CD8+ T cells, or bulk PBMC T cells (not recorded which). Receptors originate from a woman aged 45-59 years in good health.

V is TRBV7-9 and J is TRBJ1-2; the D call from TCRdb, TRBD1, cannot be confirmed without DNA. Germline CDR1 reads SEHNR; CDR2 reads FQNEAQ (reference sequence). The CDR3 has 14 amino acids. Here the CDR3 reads CASMRQGLHYGYTF. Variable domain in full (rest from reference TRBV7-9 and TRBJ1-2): DTGVSQNPRHKITKRGQNVTFRCDPISEHNRLYWYRQTLGQGPEFLTYFQNEAQLEKSRLLSDRFSAERPKGSFSTLEIQRTEQGDSAMYLCASMRQGLHYGYTFGSGTRLTVV.

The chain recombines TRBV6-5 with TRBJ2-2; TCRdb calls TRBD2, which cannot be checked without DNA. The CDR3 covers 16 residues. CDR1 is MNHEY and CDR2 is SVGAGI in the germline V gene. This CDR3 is CASSQTPNLDTGELFF.

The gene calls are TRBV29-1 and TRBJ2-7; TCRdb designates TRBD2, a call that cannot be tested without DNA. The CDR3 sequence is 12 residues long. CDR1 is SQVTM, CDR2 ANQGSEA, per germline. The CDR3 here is CSVDLAGYEQYF.

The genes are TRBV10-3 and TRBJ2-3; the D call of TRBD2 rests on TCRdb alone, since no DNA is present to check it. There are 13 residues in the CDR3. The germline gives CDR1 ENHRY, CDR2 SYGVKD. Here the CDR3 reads CAAGGSTSDTQYF.

CDR3 region: CASNKNGRADSTDTQYF. The chain uses TRBV6-6 and TRBJ2-3; TCRdb picks TRBD2, but there is no DNA to check that call. The length of the CDR3 is 17 residues. Germline CDR1 reads MNHNY; CDR2 reads SVGAGI (reference sequence).